This T cell receptor beta chain came from a study of T cells in Graves' hyperthyroidism and ophthalmopathy. Whole-study results and caveats: Most thyroid-expanded clonotypes above 0.001 were also found in blood.

Regions amplified from RNA transcripts were the TCR beta CDR3 regions. First-round RT-PCR targeting the TCR CDR3 was performed with the HTBI primer set. TCRdb processed the multiplex PCR reads anew with MiXCR; each CDR3 protein has one entry. The table records about 680,000 distinct CDR3 sequences, approximately 40% of them present only once. It was considered stable Graves' hyperthyroidism when ophthalmopathy did not progress within 18 months. Patients with uncontrolled infections, other autoimmune diseases, pregnancy or lactation were excluded. This clonotype was found many times. Its antigen is undetermined. The CDR3 contains 14 residues. V was clipped by 2 bases and J by 1 base, with 9 bases between them. The germline V gene encodes CDR1 SGHTA and CDR2 FQGNSA.

Source material: blood. The chain couples TRBV7-2 to TRBJ2-7, with D uncertain. The TCR sequence derives from a woman in her forties with Graves' hyperthyroidism. Written as DNA, the CDR3 is TGTGCCAGCAGCTTAAGGCGGATGTCCTACGAGCAGTACTTC. Its protein is CASSLRRMSYEQYF.